The entry that follows covers one TCR beta chain sequence. These data are taken from a study of STAT5B mutations in CD4+ large granular lymphocyte leukemia. Libraries were prepared by immunoSEQ multiplex PCR; TCRdb keeps only in-frame clonotypes and omits some of them. Of more than 6,000 clones listed, around 70% are singletons. The CDR3 is 16 amino acids. CDR1 and CDR2 (germline): SGHTA, FQGNSA. Unmatched junction bases numbered 8, after V lost 2 bases and J lost 2 bases. Sample: PBMCs. This receptor was obtained from a woman in her 70s with CD4+ T-cell large granular lymphocyte leukemia. The chain recombines TRBV7-2 with TRBJ1-2, with TRBD1 matching 7 bases. CDR3 nucleotides: TGTGCCAGCAGCTTATTGTTGAGGGGGCGAAACTATGGCTACACCTTC. It encodes CASSLLLRGRNYGYTF.